These T cell receptor beta chains were read from a single sample in a study of blood T cell repertoires in COVID-19. The data were produced by immunoSEQ multiplex PCR, yet TCRdb's version contains in-frame clones alone and is incomplete. The table lists roughly 260,000 clones, approximately 86% of them singletons. The material sequenced was PBMCs or T cells enriched from blood (not recorded which). These receptors all come from a woman in her twenties or thirties with acute COVID-19. CDR3s include the opening cysteine and the closing phenylalanine or tryptophan. Fields, in order: CDR3 protein, CDR3 DNA, clone size, V gene, D gene, J gene. The D gene is left open where the match is weak. Size values are once, few and many counts, or a class for expanded clones, and some rows have none.

CASSATGGTLSGNTIYF TGTGCCAGCAGCGCGACAGGGGGTACCCTCTCTGGAAACACCATATATTTT NA TRBV9 TRBD1 TRBJ1-3
CASGLSFEDWGLGYTF TGTGCTAGTGGTTTGTCCTTCGAAGATTGGGGGCTAGGCTACACCTTC NA TRBV12-5 NA TRBJ1-2
CAWSVLAGTDTQYF TGTGCCTGGAGTGTACTAGCGGGCACAGATACGCAGTATTTT once TRBV30 TRBD2 TRBJ2-3
CAWNEGQANEKLFF TGTGCCTGGAACGAGGGACAGGCTAATGAAAAACTGTTTTTT NA TRBV30 TRBD1 TRBJ1-4
CASSQGSGSTREQFF TGTGCCAGCAGCCAAGGTAGCGGGAGTACTCGTGAGCAGTTCTTC NA TRBV7-9 TRBD2 TRBJ2-1
CASTSNTGEQFF TGTGCCAGCACTTCCAACACAGGAGAGCAGTTCTTC NA TRBV27 NA TRBJ2-1
CATLYSTLDTQYF TGTGCCACCCTTTACTCCACTTTAGATACGCAGTATTTT NA TRBV6-5 NA TRBJ2-3
CASSSPRGYTF TGTGCCAGCAGTTCCCCCCGGGGCTACACCTTC NA TRBV28 NA TRBJ1-2
CASSPGHPTRHSQETQYF TGTGCCAGCAGCCCAGGACACCCGACCCGACACTCCCAAGAGACCCAGTACTTC once TRBV7-6 NA TRBJ2-5
CASRTGGGYTF TGTGCCAGCCGGACAGGGGGGGGCTACACCTTC once TRBV19 TRBD1 TRBJ1-2
CASSQGETAVNQPQHF TGTGCCAGCAGCCAAGGAGAGACAGCCGTCAATCAGCCCCAGCATTTT NA TRBV4-2 NA TRBJ1-5
CASSGDRDRGPSAQYF TGTGCCAGCAGTGGGGACCGGGACAGGGGCCCCTCGGCCCAGTACTTC NA TRBV2 TRBD1 TRBJ2-5
CASSESGEVREQFF TGTGCCAGCAGTGAAAGCGGGGAGGTCCGTGAGCAGTTCTTC many TRBV6-1 TRBD2 TRBJ2-1